The 18 T cell receptor beta chains given below trace back to one sample, sequenced in a study of cytomegalovirus exposure and HLA in healthy donors. The table came from immunoSEQ multiplex PCR; TCRdb's copy has only in-frame clones and leaves some out. The sample consists of some 140,000 clones, 70% to 90% of them appearing once. The sequencing input was PBMCs. The receptors were sampled from a woman aged 25 to 45 in good health and CMV-seronegative.

The chain combines TRBV2 with TRBJ1-4; 9 bases map to TRBD1. Germline V gives CDR1 SNHLY, CDR2 FYNNEI. Trimming took 5 bases from V and 1 from J; bases not matched to a gene: 2. This CDR3 has 15 amino acids. The CDR3 coding sequence is TGTGCCAGCAGTCGGACAGGGGAAACTAATGAAAAACTGTTTTTT. It encodes CASSRTGETNEKLFF.

The sample holds a few counts of this clone. This chain joins TRBV2 and TRBJ1-2, with a tentative D call TRBD1 (5 bases). The CDR3 has 13 amino acids. Germline loops: CDR1 SNHLY, CDR2 FYNNEI. V lost 4 bases to trimming and J lost 3 bases, with 9 bases between them. CDR3 sequence reads: CASSVARDYGYTF. In DNA form, the CDR3 reads TGTGCCAGCAGTGTGGCCAGGGACTATGGCTACACCTTC.

The chain combines TRBV7-3 with TRBJ2-2, with 9 bases identical to TRBD1. The trim removed 5 bases at V and 4 bases at J, leaving 8 bases unmatched. The CDR3 sequence is 16 residues long. Per germline, CDR1 SGHTA and CDR2 FQGTGA. As DNA, the CDR3 is TGTGCCAGCAGCAACCCGGGACAGGGTGTCACCGGGGAGCTGTTTTTT. Translated, it gives CASSNPGQGVTGELFF.

V usage is TRBV28 and J usage is TRBJ1-2; tentatively, D is TRBD1 (6 bases). This CDR3 is 12 amino acids long. Per germline, CDR1 MDHEN and CDR2 SYDVKM. Between the trimmed V and J ends, which lost 5 bases and 9 bases, there was a span of 13 bases. The DNA for the CDR3 is TGTGCCAGCAGTGGGGCGGGGGCGAGCTACACCTTC. Translating it yields CASSGAGASYTF.

CDR3 sequence (DNA): TGTGCCAGAAGCCCGGGTGCCCATGCAGTCAGCGACTACAATGAGCAGTTCTTC. Translated: CARSPGAHAVSDYNEQFF. This sequence joins TRBV5-3 and TRBJ2-1; no firm D call. TRBV5-3 is filed as an ORF, its function uncertain. With 4 bases removed from V and 3 bases from J, the gap between germline ends came to 23 bases. The CDR3 length is 18 residues.

The CDR3 here is CASGQGRGYTF. CDR3 bases: TGTGCCAGCGGACAGGGGAGGGGCTACACCTTC. This chain links TRBV2 with TRBJ1-2; 9 bases fit TRBD1. The length of the CDR3 is 11 residues. From germline, CDR1 is SNHLY and CDR2 FYNNEI. The junction had 3 bases not matched to a gene; V was cut back by 8 bases and J by 8 bases.

This chain uses TRBV2 with TRBJ1-1; 8 bases are shared with TRBD1. V gave up 5 bases and J gave up 7 bases; unmatched junction bases: 9. Germline-derived CDR1 and CDR2 are SNHLY and FYNNEI. The CDR3 extends over 14 amino acids. CDR3 protein: CASSTRTGYSEAFF. CDR3 bases: TGTGCCAGCAGTACTCGGACAGGGTATAGTGAAGCTTTCTTT.

The CDR3 DNA sequence: TGTGCCAGCGCCCTGAAGGGGGCGAATGAGCAGTTCTTC. Amino acid sequence: CASALKGANEQFF. The chain recombines TRBV7-9 with TRBJ2-1, with 7 bases that match TRBD1. V was pared by 8 bases and J by 7 bases, with 8 bases of the junction left unmatched. Germline-derived CDR1 and CDR2 are SEHNR and FQNEAQ (reference sequence). The CDR3 length is 13 residues.

V is TRBV11-2 and J is TRBJ2-3; 7 nucleotides agree with TRBD1. This CDR3 region has 15 residues. With 4 bases clipped from V and 3 bases from J, the junction kept 7 bases outside the gene matches. Per the germline V gene, CDR1 is SGHAT and CDR2 is FQNNGV. In DNA form, the CDR3 reads TGTGCCAGCAGCTCCGACAGGGTATGGACAGATACGCAGTATTTT. It specifies CASSSDRVWTDTQYF.

This sequence joins TRBV5-1 and TRBJ1-4; 8 bases map to TRBD1. The CDR3 loop spans 16 amino acids. V trimming: 0 bases; J trimming: 7 bases; junction bases outside the gene matches: 8. Per the germline V gene, CDR1 is SGHRS and CDR2 is YFSETQ. CDR3 in amino acids: CASSLGSGGLGEKLFF. The DNA for the CDR3 is TGCGCCAGCAGCTTGGGGTCAGGGGGCTTGGGTGAAAAACTGTTTTTT.

The chain links TRBV6-5 to TRBJ1-4; no clear D. The CDR3 contains 15 residues. CDR1 and CDR2 (germline): MNHEY, SVGAGI. The V and J ends lost 4 bases and 8 bases respectively, with 17 bases between them. The CDR3: CASSLSMKEEEKLFF. The CDR3 region has the DNA TGTGCCAGCAGTTTATCGATGAAGGAGGAGGAAAAACTGTTTTTT.

The V and J genes are TRBV5-1 and TRBJ2-1, with D possibly being TRBD2 (5 bases). Germline V lookup: CDR1 SGHRS, CDR2 YFSETQ. V lost 0 bases and J 0 bases, leaving 10 bases between the germline ends. This CDR3 region has 16 residues. The CDR3 loop reads CASSLGPGSSYNEQFF. CDR3 sequence (DNA): TGCGCCAGCAGCTTGGGACCGGGGAGCTCCTACAATGAGCAGTTCTTC.

The chain recombines TRBV13 with TRBJ1-3, with D possibly being TRBD1 (6 bases). With 3 bases removed from V and 0 bases from J, the gap between germline ends came to 9 bases. This CDR3 comprises 15 residues. The V gene's germline CDR1 is PRHDT and CDR2 FYEKMQ (reference sequence). This CDR3 is CASSLGHLSGNTIYF. The CDR3 nucleotides read TGTGCCAGCAGCTTGGGACATCTCTCTGGAAACACCATATATTTT. The full variable domain, in which reference TRBV13 and TRBJ1-3 provide the parts outside the CDR3, is AAGVIQSPRHLIKEKRETATLKCYPIPRHDTVYWYQQGPGQDPQFLISFYEKMQSDKGSIPDRFSAQQFSDYHSELNMSSLELGDSALYFCASSLGHLSGNTIYFGEGSWLTVV.

This rearrangement joins TRBV7-9 to TRBJ2-3; 9 bases agree with TRBD2. The CDR3 extends over 16 amino acids. The ends lost 5 bases at V and 5 bases at J; junction bases unmatched: 11. Germline V gene data show CDR1 as SEHNR and CDR2 as FQNEAQ (reference sequence). The CDR3 loop reads CASSVTGLAVIDTQYF. The CDR3 DNA follows: TGTGCCAGCAGCGTCACGGGACTAGCAGTGATAGATACGCAGTATTTT.

The chain recombines TRBV18 with TRBJ2-2; 13 bases align to TRBD2. Germline lookup yields CDR1 KGHSH and CDR2 LQKENI. With 3 bases clipped from V and 7 bases from J, the junction kept 14 bases outside the gene matches. The CDR3 has 19 amino acids. The CDR3 protein is CASSPLGLAGVEFVGELFF. As DNA, the CDR3 is TGTGCCAGCTCACCGCTAGGACTAGCGGGGGTCGAGTTTGTCGGGGAGCTGTTTTTT. Complete variable domain (other parts from reference TRBV18 and TRBJ2-2): NAGVMQNPRHLVRRRGQEARLRCSPMKGHSHVYWYRQLPEEGLKFMVYLQKENIIDESGMPKERFSAEFPKEGPSILRIQQVVRGDSAAYFCASSPLGLAGVEFVGELFFGEGSRLTVL.

V gene TRBV4-1 combines with J gene TRBJ1-1, with 9 bases fitting TRBD1. Per germline, CDR1 MGHRA and CDR2 YSYEKL. The CDR3 contains 17 residues. V was clipped by 3 bases and J by 0 bases; unmatched bases: 8. The CDR3 nucleotides read TGCGCCAGCAGCCATGCCGCCAACAGGGGGCTGAACACTGAAGCTTTCTTT. This sequence encodes CASSHAANRGLNTEAFF.

This chain uses TRBV6-6 with TRBJ1-6; 7 nucleotides align to TRBD1. The germline V gene has CDR1 MNHNY and CDR2 SVGAGI (reference sequence). The V gene end was trimmed by 7 bases and the J gene end by 6 bases; junction bases not matched to a gene: 9. CDR3 length: 15 amino acids. The CDR3 spells CASTGPQGFNSPLHF. The CDR3, as DNA: TGTGCCAGCACTGGACCACAGGGGTTTAATTCACCCCTCCACTTT.

V and J are TRBV2 and TRBJ1-4; 10 bases are a match to TRBD1. From germline, CDR1 is SNHLY and CDR2 FYNNEI. CDR3 length: 14 residues. The V gene end was trimmed by 7 bases and the J gene end by 5 bases; junction bases not matched to a gene: 4. CDR3 residues: CASKRTGGNEKLFF. CDR3 nucleotides: TGTGCCAGCAAGCGGACAGGGGGGAATGAAAAACTGTTTTTT.